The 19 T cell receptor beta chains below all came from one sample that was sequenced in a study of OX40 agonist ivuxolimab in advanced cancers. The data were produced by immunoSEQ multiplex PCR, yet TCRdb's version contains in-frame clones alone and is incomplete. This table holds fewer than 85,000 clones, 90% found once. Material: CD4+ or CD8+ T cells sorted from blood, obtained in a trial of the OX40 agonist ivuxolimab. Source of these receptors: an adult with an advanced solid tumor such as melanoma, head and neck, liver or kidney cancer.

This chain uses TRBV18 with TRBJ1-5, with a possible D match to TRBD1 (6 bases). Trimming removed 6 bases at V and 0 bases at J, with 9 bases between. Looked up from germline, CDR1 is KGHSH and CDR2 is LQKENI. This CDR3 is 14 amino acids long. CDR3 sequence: CASSDSYSNQPQHF. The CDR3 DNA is TGTGCCAGCTCGGACAGCTATAGCAATCAGCCCCAGCATTTT.

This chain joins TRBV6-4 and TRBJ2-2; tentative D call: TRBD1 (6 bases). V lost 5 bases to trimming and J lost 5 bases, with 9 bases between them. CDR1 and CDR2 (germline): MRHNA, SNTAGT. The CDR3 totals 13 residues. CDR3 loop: CASSHDRTGELFF. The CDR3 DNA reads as TGTGCCAGCAGTCACGACAGGACCGGGGAGCTGTTTTTT.

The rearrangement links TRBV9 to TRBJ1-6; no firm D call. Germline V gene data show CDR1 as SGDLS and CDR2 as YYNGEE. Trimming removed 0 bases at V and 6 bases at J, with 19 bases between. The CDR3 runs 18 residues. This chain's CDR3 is CASSVDMVAGDRNSPLHF. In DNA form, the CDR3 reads TGTGCCAGCAGCGTAGATATGGTGGCAGGAGATCGTAATTCACCCCTCCACTTT.

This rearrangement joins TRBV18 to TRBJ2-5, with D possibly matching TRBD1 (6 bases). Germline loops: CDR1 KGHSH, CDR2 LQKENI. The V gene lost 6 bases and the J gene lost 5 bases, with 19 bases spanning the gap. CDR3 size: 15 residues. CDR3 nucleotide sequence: TGTGCCAGCTCTCCTCAGGGGACCCAACGGGAGACCCAGTACTTC. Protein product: CASSPQGTQRETQYF.

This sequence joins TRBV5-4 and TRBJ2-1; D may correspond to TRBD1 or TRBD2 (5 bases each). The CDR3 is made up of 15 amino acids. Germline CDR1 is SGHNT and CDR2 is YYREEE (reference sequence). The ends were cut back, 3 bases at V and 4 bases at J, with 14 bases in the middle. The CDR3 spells CASSWGKGEYNEQFF. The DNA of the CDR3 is TGTGCCAGCAGCTGGGGGAAGGGAGAGTACAATGAGCAGTTCTTC. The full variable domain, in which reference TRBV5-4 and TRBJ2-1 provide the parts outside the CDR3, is ETGVTQSPTHLIKTRGQQVTLRCSSQSGHNTVSWYQQALGQGPQFIFQYYREEENGRGNFPPRFSGLQFPNYSSELNVNALELDDSALYLCASSWGKGEYNEQFFGPGTRLTVL.

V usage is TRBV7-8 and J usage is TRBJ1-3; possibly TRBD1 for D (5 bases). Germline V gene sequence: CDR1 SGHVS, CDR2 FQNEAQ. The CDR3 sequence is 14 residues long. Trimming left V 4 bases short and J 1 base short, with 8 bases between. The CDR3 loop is CASSSGLSGNTIYF. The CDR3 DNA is TGTGCCAGCAGCTCAGGGCTATCTGGAAACACCATATATTTT.

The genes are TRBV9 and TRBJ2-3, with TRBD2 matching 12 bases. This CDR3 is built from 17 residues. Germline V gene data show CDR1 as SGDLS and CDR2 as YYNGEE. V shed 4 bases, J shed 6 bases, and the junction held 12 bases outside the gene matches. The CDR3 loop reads CASSPRTSGAQGDTQYF. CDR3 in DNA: TGTGCCAGCAGCCCCCGGACTAGCGGGGCCCAGGGGGATACGCAGTATTTT.

CDR3 loop: CAISEQGNNQPQHF. The CDR3 bases are TGTGCCATCAGTGAACAGGGTAACAATCAGCCCCAGCATTTT. The chain couples TRBV10-3 to TRBJ1-5; the D gene is possibly TRBD1 (6 bases). Looked up from germline, CDR1 is ENHRY and CDR2 is SYGVKD. Trimming took off 3 bases at V and 3 bases at J, with 9 bases between the two ends. CDR3 length: 14 residues.

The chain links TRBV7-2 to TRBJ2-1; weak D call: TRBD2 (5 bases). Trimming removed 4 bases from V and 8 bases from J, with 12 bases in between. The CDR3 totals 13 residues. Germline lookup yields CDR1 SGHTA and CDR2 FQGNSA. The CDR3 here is CASSSLLVYEQFF. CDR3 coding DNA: TGTGCCAGCAGCTCGCTACTAGTATATGAGCAGTTCTTC.

CDR3 sequence: CASSVGLATDTQYF. CDR3 bases: TGCGCCAGCAGCGTGGGACTAGCCACAGATACGCAGTATTTT. This chain connects TRBV5-1 to TRBJ2-3; the match to TRBD2 covers 9 bases. V was pared by 4 bases and J by 2 bases, with 2 bases of the junction left unmatched. Germline V gene sequence: CDR1 SGHRS, CDR2 YFSETQ. The CDR3 has 14 amino acids.

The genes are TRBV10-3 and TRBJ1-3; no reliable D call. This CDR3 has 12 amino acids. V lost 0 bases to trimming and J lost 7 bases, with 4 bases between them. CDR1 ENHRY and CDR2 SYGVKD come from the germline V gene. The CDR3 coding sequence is TGTGCCATCAGTGAGTCGTTGAACACCATATATTTT. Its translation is CAISESLNTIYF.

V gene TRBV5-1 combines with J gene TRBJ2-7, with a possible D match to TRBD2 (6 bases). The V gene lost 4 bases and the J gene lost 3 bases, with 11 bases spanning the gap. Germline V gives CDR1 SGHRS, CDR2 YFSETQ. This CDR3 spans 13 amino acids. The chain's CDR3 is CASSNRENYEQYF. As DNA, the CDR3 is TGCGCCAGCAGCAACCGGGAGAACTACGAGCAGTACTTC.

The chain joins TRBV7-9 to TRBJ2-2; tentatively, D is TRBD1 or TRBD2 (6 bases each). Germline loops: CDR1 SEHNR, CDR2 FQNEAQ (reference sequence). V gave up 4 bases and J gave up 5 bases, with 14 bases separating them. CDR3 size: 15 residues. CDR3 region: CASSWGIGGTGELFF. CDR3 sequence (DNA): TGTGCCAGCAGCTGGGGAATAGGGGGGACCGGGGAGCTGTTTTTT.

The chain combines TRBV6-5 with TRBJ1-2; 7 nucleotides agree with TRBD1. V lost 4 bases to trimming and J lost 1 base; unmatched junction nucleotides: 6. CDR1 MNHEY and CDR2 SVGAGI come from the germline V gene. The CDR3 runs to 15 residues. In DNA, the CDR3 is TGTGCCAGCAGTTTCCGGACAGGTCTTAACTATGGCTACACCTTC. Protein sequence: CASSFRTGLNYGYTF.

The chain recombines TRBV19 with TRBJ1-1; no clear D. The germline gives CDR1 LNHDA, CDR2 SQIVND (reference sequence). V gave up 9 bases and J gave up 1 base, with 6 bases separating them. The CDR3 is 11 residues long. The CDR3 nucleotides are TGTGCCAGCAAGAGGAACACTGAAGCTTTCTTT. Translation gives CASKRNTEAFF.

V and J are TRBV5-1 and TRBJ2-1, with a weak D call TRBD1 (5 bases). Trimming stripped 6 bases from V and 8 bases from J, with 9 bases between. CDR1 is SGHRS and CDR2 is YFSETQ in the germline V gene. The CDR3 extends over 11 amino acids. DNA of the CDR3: TGCGCCAGCATAGGGGCGTATGAGCAGTTCTTC. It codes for CASIGAYEQFF.

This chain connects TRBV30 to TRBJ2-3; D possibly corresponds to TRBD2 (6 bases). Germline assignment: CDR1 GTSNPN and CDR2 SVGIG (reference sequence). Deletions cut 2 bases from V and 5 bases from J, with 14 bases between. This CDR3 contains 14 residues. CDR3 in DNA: TGTGCCTGGAGTAGGCTAGCGTCGGGAGATACGCAGTATTTT. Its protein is CAWSRLASGDTQYF.

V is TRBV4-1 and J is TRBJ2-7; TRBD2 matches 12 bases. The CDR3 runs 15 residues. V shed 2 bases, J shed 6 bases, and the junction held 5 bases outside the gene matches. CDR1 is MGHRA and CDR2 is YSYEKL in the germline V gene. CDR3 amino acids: CASSQFGTSGLEQYF. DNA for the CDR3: TGCGCCAGCAGCCAATTCGGGACTAGCGGGCTCGAGCAGTACTTC.

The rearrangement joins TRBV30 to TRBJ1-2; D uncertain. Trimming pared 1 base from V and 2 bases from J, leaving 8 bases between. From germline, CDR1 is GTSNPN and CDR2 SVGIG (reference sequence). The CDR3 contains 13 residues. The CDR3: CAWSELANYGYTF. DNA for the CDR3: TGTGCCTGGAGTGAGTTAGCCAACTATGGCTACACCTTC.